This TCR beta chain was captured by sequencing in a study of cytomegalovirus exposure and HLA in healthy donors. Regarding the study as a whole: Researchers reported that a few CMV-associated chains were confirmed in vitro as CMV antigen-specific. Follow-up analysis later connected one missense variant in DCLRE1C with trimming of TCR beta V- and J-genes. Several top significant clusters appeared, in a later analysis, to be linked to common viral pathogens.

Nominally healthy donors provided the samples, though records likely missed some immune exposures. Primers: 60 Vbeta forward and 13 Jbeta reverse. Assay: immunoSEQ multiplex PCR; the TCRdb copy retains only in-frame clones and omits some. This table holds about 69,000 clones, approximately 81% found once. Details on this clone: The antigen is not known.

The sequencing input was PBMCs. This TCR was recovered from a woman under 40 in good health and CMV-seropositive.

As DNA, the CDR3 is TGTGCCAGCAGCCAACGCGGGGGATTCACAGATACGCAGTATTTT. Translation: CASSQRGGFTDTQYF. This chain links TRBV4-2 with TRBJ2-3; 7 bases are a match to TRBD2. The CDR3 totals 15 residues. With 2 bases clipped from V and 2 bases from J, the junction kept 4 bases outside the gene matches. Germline V gene lookup returns CDR1 LGHNA and CDR2 YNFKEQ.